The 31 T cell receptor beta chains reported below all come from one sample, sequenced in a study of cytomegalovirus exposure and HLA in healthy donors (dated by TCRdb to the late 2010s). Receptor amplification or capture employed the immunoSEQ multiplex PCR assay. The multiplex PCR relied on a mix of 60 forward primers for TCR Vbeta segments and 13 reverse primers for TCR Jbeta segments. TCRdb re-hosts the immuneACCESS table, in-frame sequences only. Its copies lack some clones; in the studies checked, an unresolved V gene accounts for under half of them, and the cause for the rest is not known. The sample table lists over 130,000 clones, 55% to 75% of them with a count of one. The ten largest make up around 7.1% of the sample. Sequencing was done on a sample of PBMCs. These receptors originate from a woman aged 55-70 years in good health and CMV-seropositive.

V is TRBV14 and J is TRBJ2-1; the D gene is possibly TRBD1 (6 bases). V dropped 1 base and J dropped 14 bases, with 12 bases sitting between them. Germline CDR1 and CDR2: SGHDN and FVKESK. This CDR3 is 12 amino acids long. CDR3 residues: CASSQGGTWEFF. The CDR3 coding sequence is TGTGCCAGCAGCCAAGGGGGGACATGGGAGTTCTTC.

This clone turned up a few times. The genes are TRBV9 and TRBJ1-1, with D possibly being TRBD1 (6 bases). The CDR3 covers 14 residues. V lost 6 bases and J 3 bases, leaving 15 bases between the germline ends. Germline CDR1 reads SGDLS; CDR2 reads YYNGEE. This CDR3 reads CASNQGRGDTEAFF. As DNA, the CDR3 is TGTGCCAGCAACCAGGGGCGCGGTGACACTGAAGCTTTCTTT.

This clone has just a few counts. The chain combines TRBV19 with TRBJ2-1; TRBD1 aligns across 10 bases. V trimming: 6 bases; J trimming: 5 bases; junction bases outside the gene matches: 10. CDR1 and CDR2 from the germline V gene are LNHDA and SQIVND (reference sequence). The CDR3 is 16 amino acids. The CDR3 protein is CASSQLPGQGNNEQFF. The CDR3, as DNA: TGTGCCAGTAGCCAACTCCCGGGACAGGGGAACAATGAGCAGTTCTTC.

This chain links TRBV9 with TRBJ2-1; D ambiguous. Per germline, CDR1 SGDLS and CDR2 YYNGEE. The CDR3 covers 15 residues. V gave up 2 bases and J gave up 5 bases, with 14 bases separating them. CDR3 nucleotides: TGTGCCAGCAGCGTGAACCAGCGAGTAGACAATGAGCAGTTCTTC. Protein product: CASSVNQRVDNEQFF. Full variable domain (outside the CDR3, taken from reference TRBV9 and TRBJ2-1): DSGVTQTPKHLITATGQRVTLRCSPRSGDLSVYWYQQSLDQGLQFLIQYYNGEERAKGNILERFSAQQFPDLHSELNLSSLELGDSALYFCASSVNQRVDNEQFFGPGTRLTVL.

J is TRBJ2-2 and V is TRBV6-5, with unresolved D. The CDR3 has 14 residues. From germline, CDR1 is MNHEY and CDR2 SVGAGI. Trimming left V 0 bases short and J 6 bases short, with 8 bases between. The CDR3 loop reads CASSYSKSAGELFF. In DNA, the CDR3 is TGTGCCAGCAGTTACTCGAAGTCGGCCGGGGAGCTGTTTTTT.

The V call is TRBV28, the J call TRBJ1-5; 7 nucleotides agree with TRBD1. V gave up 6 bases and J gave up 2 bases; unmatched junction bases: 7. Germline-derived CDR1 and CDR2 are MDHEN and SYDVKM. The CDR3 is 15 residues long. CDR3 amino acids: CASSYPGTGNQPQHF. The DNA of the CDR3 is TGTGCCAGCAGCTACCCTGGGACAGGCAATCAGCCCCAGCATTTT.

The V and J genes are TRBV14 and TRBJ2-5, with D possibly matching TRBD2 (6 bases). This CDR3 has 13 amino acids. Germline V gene sequence: CDR1 SGHDN, CDR2 FVKESK. Trimming took off 5 bases at V and 7 bases at J, with 14 bases between the two ends. CDR3 sequence: CASSSGGEATQYF. CDR3 coding DNA: TGTGCCAGCAGCTCTGGAGGGGAGGCGACCCAGTACTTC.

The V call is TRBV27, the J call TRBJ1-5; TRBD1 matches 8 bases. Germline V CDR1 and CDR2: MNHEY, SMNVEV (reference sequence). The CDR3 has 14 amino acids. With 6 bases clipped from V and 6 bases from J, the junction kept 7 bases outside the gene matches. CDR3 sequence (DNA): TGTGCCAGCAGCCCAAACAGGGGGGTTCAGCCCCAGCATTTT. Translating it yields CASSPNRGVQPQHF.

Notes on this clone: Germline and junction disagree at one end, which may indicate a read error. The chain couples TRBV7-7 to TRBJ2-2, with 9 bases matching TRBD1. Germline V gene lookup returns CDR1 SSHAT and CDR2 FNYEAQ (reference sequence). The CDR3 consists of 16 residues. The CDR3 spells CASSPTGGRNTGELFF. CDR3 nucleotides: TGTGCTAGCAGCCCCACAGGGGGCCGTAACACCGGGGAGCTGTTTTTT.

The chain is built from TRBV28 and TRBJ1-1; 8 bases map to TRBD1. After removal of 3 bases from V and 5 bases from J, the junction contained 5 bases not matched to a gene. Germline V gene data show CDR1 as MDHEN and CDR2 as SYDVKM. This CDR3 comprises 14 residues. CDR3 residues: CASSFTGGYTEAFF. DNA of the CDR3: TGTGCCAGCAGTTTTACAGGGGGTTATACTGAAGCTTTCTTT.

The rearrangement joins TRBV29-1 to TRBJ2-3, with 9 positions matching TRBD1. Germline V CDR1 and CDR2: SQVTM, ANQGSEA. V lost 6 bases, J lost 2 bases, and 12 bases stayed unmatched. There are 16 residues in the CDR3. CDR3 in amino acids: CSVGTGTEGTTDTQYF. CDR3 nucleotide sequence: TGCAGCGTCGGGACAGGGACCGAGGGTACCACAGATACGCAGTATTTT.

The rearrangement links TRBV4-3 to TRBJ2-2, with D possibly TRBD2 on 6 matching bases. The germline V gene encodes CDR1 LGHNA and CDR2 YSLEER. The V end was cut by 4 bases, the J end by 7 bases, with 19 bases between. The CDR3 sequence is 16 residues long. The CDR3 spells CASSRSAGRVDGELFF. CDR3 nucleotide sequence: TGCGCCAGCAGCCGGAGCGCGGGGCGGGTGGACGGGGAGCTGTTTTTT.

The genes are TRBV13 and TRBJ1-1; D possibly corresponds to TRBD1 (5 bases). The V and J ends lost 0 bases and 0 bases respectively, with 14 bases between them. Per germline, CDR1 PRHDT and CDR2 FYEKMQ (reference sequence). The length of the CDR3 is 17 residues. This CDR3 is CASSLGGSGGLNTEAFF. CDR3 bases: TGTGCCAGCAGCTTAGGAGGTTCCGGGGGTCTGAACACTGAAGCTTTCTTT.

The chain has TRBV7-2 and TRBJ2-1, with a weak D call TRBD2 (6 bases). Germline CDR1 and CDR2: SGHTA and FQGNSA. Trimming took off 5 bases at V and 7 bases at J, with 18 bases between the two ends. The CDR3 loop spans 15 amino acids. CDR3 in amino acids: CASSPLAAARNEQFF. CDR3 nucleotide sequence: TGTGCCAGCAGCCCATTAGCGGCGGCCCGGAATGAGCAGTTCTTC.

This chain uses TRBV6-5 with TRBJ1-6, with unresolved D. From germline, CDR1 is MNHEY and CDR2 SVGAGI. The CDR3 is 16 amino acids. Trimming left V 2 bases short and J 0 bases short, with 8 bases between. For the CDR3, the DNA is TGTGCCAGCAGTTACGGTCCGAGCTCCTATAATTCACCCCTCCACTTT. Translating gives CASSYGPSSYNSPLHF.

J is TRBJ2-5 and V is TRBV9; tentative D call: TRBD2 (6 bases). The germline V gene encodes CDR1 SGDLS and CDR2 YYNGEE. The CDR3 is made up of 16 amino acids. V was trimmed by 0 bases and J by 4 bases, leaving 16 bases between them. The CDR3 here is CASSVAGTWGRETQYF. CDR3 DNA: TGTGCCAGCAGCGTAGCCGGGACTTGGGGGAGAGAGACCCAGTACTTC.

The chain employs TRBV15 and TRBJ2-2; 14 bases match TRBD2. This CDR3 has 18 residues. V was clipped by 1 base and J by 0 bases; unmatched bases: 1. Germline V lookup: CDR1 LNHNV, CDR2 YYDKDF (reference sequence). The CDR3 DNA sequence: TGTGCCACCAGCAGAGGGGGACTAGCGGGAGCGAACACCGGGGAGCTGTTTTTT. This gives the protein CATSRGGLAGANTGELFF.

This clone appeared many times. This sequence joins TRBV9 and TRBJ1-1; 7 bases agree with TRBD1. The CDR3 consists of 14 residues. Germline V gene sequence: CDR1 SGDLS, CDR2 YYNGEE. J gave up 4 bases and V 5 bases, and 8 bases lay outside the gene matches. The CDR3 loop is CASSAAQGSTEAFF. The DNA for the CDR3 is TGTGCCAGCAGTGCCGCACAGGGGAGCACTGAAGCTTTCTTT.

The V and J genes are TRBV19 and TRBJ2-3; TRBD2 matches at 9 bases. The CDR3 totals 16 residues. The ends lost 4 bases at V and 2 bases at J; junction bases unmatched: 7. Germline V gene sequence: CDR1 LNHDA, CDR2 SQIVND (reference sequence). Written as DNA, the CDR3 is TGTGCCAGTAGTACCCGGACTAGCGACCTCACAGATACGCAGTATTTT. This codes for CASSTRTSDLTDTQYF.

The chain couples TRBV6-4 to TRBJ2-2; 7 bases are shared with TRBD2. The V segment lost 0 bases and the J segment 3 bases; nucleotides outside the gene matches: 7. The length of the CDR3 is 17 residues. Germline loops: CDR1 MRHNA, CDR2 SNTAGT. The CDR3 is CASSDSGSGMDTGELFF. The CDR3 bases are TGTGCCAGCAGTGACTCGGGGAGCGGGATGGACACCGGGGAGCTGTTTTTT.

The J gene is TRBJ1-1, the V gene TRBV10-3; TRBD1 aligns across 7 bases. The CDR3 extends over 13 amino acids. From germline, CDR1 is ENHRY and CDR2 SYGVKD. The trim removed 9 bases at V and 0 bases at J, leaving 4 bases unmatched. The CDR3 coding sequence is TGTGCCATTCTACAGGGGTTGAACACTGAAGCTTTCTTT. Translation: CAILQGLNTEAFF.

V is TRBV6-1 and J is TRBJ2-7, with 8 bases identical to TRBD1. This CDR3 is 16 amino acids long. CDR1 and CDR2 (germline): MNHNS, SASEGT. Losses at the gene ends were 1 base for V and 1 base for J; bases not matched to a gene: 6. CDR3 loop: CASSEDPGTGSYEQYF. The DNA of the CDR3 is TGTGCCAGCAGTGAAGACCCTGGGACAGGATCCTACGAGCAGTACTTC.

The chain joins TRBV5-4 to TRBJ2-7; D is perhaps TRBD2 (7 bases). Trimming stripped 4 bases from V and 6 bases from J, with 17 bases between. Germline-derived CDR1 and CDR2 are SGHNT and YYREEE (reference sequence). The CDR3 is made up of 14 amino acids. The CDR3 reads CASSPGAGAGEQYF. CDR3 sequence (DNA): TGTGCCAGCAGCCCCGGGGCGGGGGCAGGCGAGCAGTACTTC.

There are a few counts of this clone. V gene TRBV6-5 combines with J gene TRBJ1-3; possible D gene TRBD1, 5 bases. The CDR3 contains 13 residues. The germline V gene has CDR1 MNHEY and CDR2 SVGAGI. Trimming left V 5 bases short and J 4 bases short, with 9 bases between. The CDR3 is CASSAGPGNTIYF. The CDR3 bases are TGTGCCAGCAGTGCGGGGCCCGGAAACACCATATATTTT.

The chain combines TRBV18 with TRBJ2-5, with D possibly being TRBD1 (6 bases). With 1 base removed from V and 4 bases from J, the gap between germline ends came to 7 bases. Germline V lookup: CDR1 KGHSH, CDR2 LQKENI. CDR3 length: 13 amino acids. The CDR3 spells CASSPQQGETQYF. The CDR3 DNA follows: TGTGCCAGCTCACCACAACAGGGAGAGACCCAGTACTTC.

V is TRBV9 and J is TRBJ2-7, with 11 bases matching TRBD2. Trimming took 4 bases from V and 5 from J; bases not matched to a gene: 5. Germline lookup yields CDR1 SGDLS and CDR2 YYNGEE. CDR3 length: 14 residues. The CDR3 reads CASSRTSGSNEQYF. In DNA form, the CDR3 reads TGTGCCAGCAGCAGAACTAGCGGGAGCAACGAGCAGTACTTC.

The CDR3 sequence is CASSPTGGYTEAFF. CDR3 sequence (DNA): TGTGCCAGCAGTCCAACAGGGGGCTACACTGAAGCTTTCTTT. This rearrangement joins TRBV14 to TRBJ1-1; 9 nucleotides line up with TRBD1. Germline trimming cut 6 bases from V and 3 bases from J; bases unmatched to any gene: 5. CDR1 and CDR2 from the germline V gene are SGHDN and FVKESK. The CDR3 extends over 14 amino acids.

This chain links TRBV7-6 with TRBJ1-1; 8 bases are a match to TRBD1. The V segment lost 4 bases and the J segment 11 bases; nucleotides outside the gene matches: 6. The CDR3 has 12 residues. CDR1 is SGHVS, CDR2 FNYEAQ, per germline. DNA of the CDR3: TGTGCCAGCAGCTCCAGGACAGGGAAGGCTTTCTTT. This gives the protein CASSSRTGKAFF.

This clone was picked up a small number of times. The chain links TRBV25-1 to TRBJ1-4; D might be TRBD1 (6 bases). There are 14 residues in the CDR3. Per the germline V gene, CDR1 is MGHDK and CDR2 is SYGVNS. Trimming took off 7 bases at V and 4 bases at J, with 13 bases between the two ends. This CDR3 is CASNSDRLNEKLFF. In DNA, the CDR3 is TGTGCCAGCAACTCGGACAGACTTAATGAAAAACTGTTTTTT.

The chain has TRBV5-4 and TRBJ2-7; tentatively, D is TRBD1 (6 bases). This CDR3 region has 14 residues. CDR1 and CDR2 (germline): SGHNT, YYREEE (reference sequence). V was trimmed by 5 bases and J by 4 bases, leaving 16 bases between them. The CDR3 loop is CASSSQGSRYEQYF. The DNA of the CDR3 is TGTGCCAGCAGTTCGCAGGGGAGTCGGTACGAGCAGTACTTC. The entire variable domain, with the rest obtained from reference TRBV5-4 and TRBJ2-7, is as follows: ETGVTQSPTHLIKTRGQQVTLRCSSQSGHNTVSWYQQALGQGPQFIFQYYREEENGRGNFPPRFSGLQFPNYSSELNVNALELDDSALYLCASSSQGSRYEQYFGPGTRLTVT.

This chain uses TRBV27 with TRBJ2-3; D might be TRBD2 (6 bases). The CDR3 spans 19 residues. Between the trimmed V and J ends, which lost 2 bases and 0 bases, there was a span of 21 bases. Looked up from germline, CDR1 is MNHEY and CDR2 is SMNVEV (reference sequence). CDR3 in DNA: TGTGCCAGCAGTTTAAAGCCCACCTATTTAGGGACTAGCACAGATACGCAGTATTTT. As protein: CASSLKPTYLGTSTDTQYF.